The 27 T cell receptor beta chains presented below share a single source sample, sequenced in a study of blood T cell repertoires in COVID-19. This table comes from immunoSEQ multiplex PCR, and its TCRdb copy is limited to in-frame clones, with some not included. The sample yields about 230,000 clones, more than 65% seen once. The sample comprised peripheral blood. These receptors all stem from a woman older than 75 with acute or convalescent COVID-19.

The CDR3, as DNA: TGTGCCAGTAGTCCCCGGAGGGGTATGTACACTGAAGCTTTCTTT. This codes for CASSPRRGMYTEAFF. The chain carries TRBV19 and TRBJ1-1, with D tentatively TRBD1 (5 bases). The CDR3 sequence is 15 residues long. The germline V gene encodes CDR1 LNHDA and CDR2 SQIVND (reference sequence). The ends were cut back, 5 bases at V and 3 bases at J, with 16 bases in the middle. Looking up the rest from reference TRBV19 and TRBJ1-1 gives the full variable domain: DGGITQSPKYLFRKEGQNVTLSCEQNLNHDAMYWYRQDPGQGLRLIYYSQIVNDFQKGDIAEGYSVSREKKESFPLTVTSAQKNPTAFYLCASSPRRGMYTEAFFGQGTRLTVV.

In its sample, this clone was seen once. J is TRBJ2-1 and V is TRBV5-6; 7 nucleotides agree with TRBD2. This CDR3 has 16 residues. V was clipped by 4 bases and J by 0 bases; unmatched bases: 7. CDR1 is SGHDT and CDR2 is YYEEEE in the germline V gene. In DNA, the CDR3 is TGTGCCAGCAGCCCATATAGCGGGTTCTCCTACAATGAGCAGTTCTTC. Its protein product is CASSPYSGFSYNEQFF.

The V gene is TRBV3-1 (or the pseudogene TRBV3-2), the J gene TRBJ2-3; no definite D call. Trimming removed 1 base at V and 3 bases at J, with 2 bases between. The CDR3 has 12 amino acids. Per germline, CDR1 LGHDT and CDR2 YNNKEL (reference sequence). The CDR3 region has the DNA TGTGCCAGCAGCCAAGTAACAGATACGCAGTATTTT. Translation: CASSQVTDTQYF.

V usage is TRBV28 and J usage is TRBJ1-2, with 8 bases lining up with TRBD1. CDR1 is MDHEN, CDR2 SYDVKM, per germline. V shed 5 bases, J shed 4 bases, and the junction held 6 bases outside the gene matches. The CDR3 consists of 14 residues. CDR3 coding DNA: TGTGCCAGCAGTCCGGGACAGGATATCTATGGCTACACCTTC. It is translated as CASSPGQDIYGYTF.

The chain has TRBV6-5 and TRBJ1-2; a possible D gene is TRBD1 (6 bases). The germline gives CDR1 MNHEY, CDR2 SVGAGI. The CDR3 runs to 12 residues. V lost 6 bases, J lost 7 bases, and 12 bases lay in between. Written as DNA, the CDR3 is TGTGCCAGCAGCTCAGGGGTAACTGGCTACACCTTC. Its translation: CASSSGVTGYTF.

This clone was counted between two and nine times. This chain links TRBV6-5 with TRBJ2-7, with a weak D call TRBD2 (6 bases). Per the germline V gene, CDR1 is MNHEY and CDR2 is SVGAGI. The CDR3 consists of 13 residues. V was clipped by 1 base and J by 3 bases, with 7 bases between them. DNA of the CDR3: TGTGCCAGCAGTTACTGGGGGGACTACGAGCAGTACTTC. This gives the protein CASSYWGDYEQYF.

V usage is TRBV9 and J usage is TRBJ1-2; the D gene is possibly TRBD1 (6 bases). This CDR3 region has 15 residues. With 3 bases removed from V and 4 bases from J, the gap between germline ends came to 16 bases. The germline CDR1 and CDR2 sequences are SGDLS and YYNGEE. The CDR3 loop reads CASSARGRGAYGYTF. CDR3 nucleotide sequence: TGTGCCAGCAGCGCCCGGGGCAGGGGAGCCTATGGCTACACCTTC.

The CDR3 loop reads CASSISTGRSNYGYTF. CDR3 nucleotide sequence: TGTGCCAGCAGTATCTCGACAGGGCGATCTAACTATGGCTACACCTTC. The chain links TRBV2 to TRBJ1-2; TRBD1 matches at 7 bases. There are 16 residues in the CDR3. Germline CDR1 is SNHLY and CDR2 is FYNNEI. After removal of 5 bases from V and 0 bases from J, the junction contained 9 bases not matched to a gene. The full variable domain, in which reference TRBV2 and TRBJ1-2 provide the parts outside the CDR3, is EPEVTQTPSHQVTQMGQEVILRCVPISNHLYFYWYRQILGQKVEFLVSFYNNEISEKSEIFDDQFSVERPDGSNFTLKIRSTKLEDSAMYFCASSISTGRSNYGYTFGSGTRLTVV.

This clone was counted only a few times. This chain links TRBV5-8 with TRBJ2-7; 9 nucleotides line up with TRBD1. The germline gives CDR1 SGHTS, CDR2 YDEGEE. This CDR3 is 15 amino acids long. V lost 2 bases to trimming and J lost 4 bases; unmatched junction nucleotides: 7. CDR3 protein: CASSFRKDRGYEQYF. In DNA, the CDR3 is TGTGCCAGCAGCTTTAGGAAGGACAGGGGATACGAGCAGTACTTC.

CDR3 coding DNA: TGTGCCAGCAGTTACGGCGGCGGTATCACTGAAGCTTTCTTT. Protein: CASSYGGGITEAFF. V is TRBV6-5 and J is TRBJ1-1; D ambiguous. Germline V gene sequence: CDR1 MNHEY, CDR2 SVGAGI. Between the trimmed V and J ends, which lost 2 bases and 4 bases, there was a span of 11 bases. The CDR3 is made up of 14 amino acids.

This clone was detected only once. The rearrangement uses TRBV6-5 and TRBJ2-1, with 16 bases lining up with TRBD2. This CDR3 has 15 residues. The V and J ends lost 8 bases and 14 bases, in that order; junction bases with no gene match: 12. CDR1 is MNHEY and CDR2 is SVGAGI in the germline V gene. CDR3 coding DNA: TGTGCCAGCCGCATTCCCGGGACTAGCGGGAGGGTCGAGTTCTTC. It translates to CASRIPGTSGRVEFF.

This clone was picked up one time. V usage is TRBV5-1 and J usage is TRBJ1-4, with TRBD1 as a possible D gene (5 bases). V dropped 2 bases and J dropped 8 bases, with 13 bases sitting between them. CDR3 size: 14 residues. CDR1 is SGHRS and CDR2 is YFSETQ in the germline V gene. The CDR3 loop reads CASSLSGGEEKLFF. DNA for the CDR3: TGCGCCAGCAGCTTATCCGGGGGGGAAGAAAAACTGTTTTTT.

There are a few counts of this clone. The V and J genes are TRBV4-2 and TRBJ1-1; the D gene is possibly TRBD1 (5 bases). The germline V gene encodes CDR1 LGHNA and CDR2 YNFKEQ. V lost 0 bases and J lost 0, with 14 bases in between. CDR3 length: 17 amino acids. The CDR3 spells CASSQDLGGSMNTEAFF. CDR3 nucleotides: TGTGCCAGCAGCCAAGATCTCGGGGGATCCATGAACACTGAAGCTTTCTTT.

The sample holds one count of this clone. The chain couples TRBV7-6 to TRBJ2-7; 7 bases map to TRBD1. The CDR3 has 16 residues. Trimming at V came to 4 bases and at J to 3 bases, leaving 12 bases not matched to a gene. Germline CDR1 and CDR2: SGHVS and FNYEAQ. The CDR3 DNA follows: TGTGCCAGCAGCTCGGTGGCTGGACAGGCTATCTACGAGCAGTACTTC. It translates to CASSSVAGQAIYEQYF.

Remarks on this clone: Other nucleotide sequences in the sample specify the same CDR3. The J gene is TRBJ2-7, the V gene TRBV7-2; no definite D call. The CDR3 extends over 11 amino acids. Germline V lookup: CDR1 SGHTA, CDR2 FQGNSA. V shed 6 bases and J shed 1 base, with 4 bases lying between them. CDR3 DNA: TGTGCCAGCAGTCCTTCCTACGAGCAGTACTTC. This gives the protein CASSPSYEQYF. Full variable domain (rest looked up from reference TRBV7-2 and TRBJ2-7): GAGVSQSPSNKVTEKGKDVELRCDPISGHTALYWYRQSLGQGLEFLIYFQGNSAPDKSGLPSDRFSAERTGGSVSTLTIQRTQQEDSAVYLCASSPSYEQYFGPGTRLTVT.

In this sample, this clone turned up a few times. The chain uses TRBV29-1 and TRBJ1-4; D ambiguous. The V end lost 4 bases, the J end lost 0 bases, and 12 bases lay between the germline ends. The CDR3 covers 15 residues. The germline V gene encodes CDR1 SQVTM and CDR2 ANQGSEA. The CDR3, as DNA: TGCAGCGTTGCGAGAGGAGGGTCAACTAATGAAAAACTGTTTTTT. This gives the protein CSVARGGSTNEKLFF.

DNA of the CDR3: TGTGCCAGCAGTTACGACTACCCGAGCTCCTATAATTCACCCCTCCACTTT. This encodes CASSYDYPSSYNSPLHF. V usage is TRBV6-2 or TRBV6-3 and J usage is TRBJ1-6; no definite D call. Trimming stripped 2 bases from V and 0 bases from J, with 11 bases between. There are 17 residues in the CDR3. Germline-derived CDR1 and CDR2 are MNHEY and SVGEGT.

This clone turned up a few times. The V gene is TRBV27, the J gene TRBJ2-2; 14 bases align to TRBD2. Germline-derived CDR1 and CDR2 are MNHEY and SMNVEV (reference sequence). The V segment lost 7 bases and the J segment 3 bases; nucleotides outside the gene matches: 4. The CDR3 has 16 residues. CDR3 nucleotides: TGTGCCAGCAAGGGGACTAGCGGGAGTTACACCGGGGAGCTGTTTTTT. Its translation is CASKGTSGSYTGELFF.

This chain links TRBV7-6 with TRBJ1-4; the D is unclear. Germline V gene data show CDR1 as SGHVS and CDR2 as FNYEAQ. Trimming took 1 base from V and 7 from J, leaving 10 bases between them. This CDR3 is 14 amino acids long. CDR3 coding DNA: TGTGCCAGCAGCTTAGGGGGAGGTAGTGAAAAACTGTTTTTT. Translating gives CASSLGGGSEKLFF.

This chain links TRBV21-1 with TRBJ1-1; TRBD1 is taken as the D call from the table, unchecked against the DNA. TRBV21-1 is labeled a pseudogene. CDR3 size: 15 residues. CDR3 protein: CASTKNPQIITEAFF. CDR3 DNA: TGTGCCAGCACCAAAAATCCGCAGATAATCACTGAAGCTTTCTTT.

The chain combines TRBV25-1 with TRBJ1-6, with TRBD1 matching 9 bases. J gave up 11 bases and V 5 bases, and 7 bases lay outside the gene matches. There are 14 residues in the CDR3. Germline assignment: CDR1 MGHDK and CDR2 SYGVNS. The CDR3 DNA sequence: TGTGCCAGCAGTACCGGGACAGGGACACCACCCCTCCACTTT. It specifies CASSTGTGTPPLHF.

This clone was observed a single time. This chain links TRBV19 with TRBJ1-5, with a possible D match to TRBD1 (5 bases). The CDR3 totals 16 residues. Trimming cost V 3 bases and J 5 bases, with 17 bases left between them. The germline V gene has CDR1 LNHDA and CDR2 SQIVND (reference sequence). The CDR3 is CASSMRRGGDHQPQHF. In DNA form, the CDR3 reads TGTGCCAGTAGTATGCGGAGGGGAGGTGATCATCAGCCCCAGCATTTT.

This clone has a single count. This rearrangement joins TRBV29-1 to TRBJ1-1, with D possibly matching TRBD1 (6 bases). The CDR3 runs 12 residues. Germline assignment: CDR1 SQVTM and CDR2 ANQGSEA. Between the trimmed V and J ends, which lost 7 bases and 3 bases, there was a span of 12 bases. The DNA for the CDR3 is TGCAGCGGCCACAGGGATGACACTGAAGCTTTCTTT. Amino acid sequence: CSGHRDDTEAFF. The full variable domain, in which reference TRBV29-1 and TRBJ1-1 provide the parts outside the CDR3, is SAVISQKPSRDICQRGTSLTIQCQVDSQVTMMFWYRQQPGQSLTLIATANQGSEATYESGFVIDKFPISRPNLTFSTLTVSNMSPEDSSIYLCSGHRDDTEAFFGQGTRLTVV.

The gene calls are TRBV11-2 and TRBJ1-1; D remains unclear. The length of the CDR3 is 13 residues. V gave up 4 bases and J gave up 10 bases, with 16 bases separating them. CDR1 and CDR2 from the germline V gene are SGHAT and FQNNGV. The CDR3 DNA sequence: TGTGCCAGCAGCTCCTACCTCGGGGTTGGAGCTTTCTTT. Encoded protein: CASSSYLGVGAFF.

CDR3 sequence: CASSQDPRSGGTEAFF. The DNA for the CDR3 is TGCGCCAGCAGCCAAGATCCTCGTTCCGGGGGCACTGAAGCTTTCTTT. The rearrangement joins TRBV4-1 to TRBJ1-1, with a tentative D call TRBD1 (5 bases). The length of the CDR3 is 16 residues. V lost 0 bases to trimming and J lost 4 bases, with 15 bases between them. The germline V gene encodes CDR1 MGHRA and CDR2 YSYEKL.

This chain connects TRBV19 to TRBJ2-5; 9 positions agree with TRBD1. V lost 3 bases and J lost 4; bases outside the gene matches: 6. From germline, CDR1 is LNHDA and CDR2 SQIVND (reference sequence). This CDR3 spans 15 amino acids. CDR3 in amino acids: CASSISQGAGETQYF. As DNA, the CDR3 is TGTGCCAGTAGTATTTCACAGGGGGCAGGAGAGACCCAGTACTTC.

This clone was picked up a small number of times. The rearrangement uses TRBV28 and TRBJ1-2; weak D call: TRBD1 (5 bases). Trimming removed 7 bases at V and 5 bases at J, with 14 bases between. Germline CDR1 reads MDHEN; CDR2 reads SYDVKM. The CDR3 loop spans 13 amino acids. This CDR3 is CASNLGGEYGYTF. The CDR3, as DNA: TGTGCCAGCAACCTAGGAGGGGAGTATGGCTACACCTTC.